This T cell receptor (beta chain) comes out of a study of blood T cell repertoires in COVID-19. Whole-study context: Researchers got acute and convalescent COVID-19 samples from the United States, Italy and Spain. The cDNA or gDNA used as material had been derived from T cells, B-cell-depleted T cells, or PBMCs.

The authors' processing: Reference gene primers were amplified, and this amplification served to estimate nucleated cell counts. Using immunoSEQ multiplex PCR, the repertoire was profiled, and TCRdb retains in-frame clones only, with some absent. V, J and clone size are those of that table, while D and trimming were read from the DNA. The data contain 75,000 or so clones, roughly four fifths of them singletons. The germline V gene encodes CDR1 MNHNS and CDR2 SASEGT. V was pared by 5 bases and J by 0 bases, with 11 bases between. This CDR3 comprises 15 residues. The genes are TRBV6-1 and TRBJ1-3; maybe TRBD1 (6 bases). This sequence was found in a man aged 55 to 70 with acute or convalescent COVID-19. Sequences were obtained from peripheral blood. The CDR3 reads CASSPGTNSGNTIYF. In DNA, the CDR3 is TGTGCCAGCAGTCCCGGGACAAACTCTGGAAACACCATATATTTT.